Presented here are 6 T cell receptor beta chains from one specimen sequenced in a study of beta chain features in type 1 diabetes. Points from the study as a whole: Moderate but significant shortening of TCRB CDR3s was recorded in all four CD4+ subsets from Type 1 diabetes patients.

The entirety of the isolated RNA underwent reverse transcription, so expressed TCRB transcripts were sequenced. Assay: immunoSEQ multiplex PCR; the TCRdb copy retains only in-frame clones and omits some. Here the sample spans 300,000 or so clones, approximately 9.7% being singletons. Their antigens remain unidentified. Sequencing was done on a sample of central memory CD4+ T cells from blood. The receptors come from a man aged 25 to 40 with type 1 diabetes.

This clone was recorded at least ten times. The chain couples TRBV7-9 to TRBJ2-7; 10 bases match TRBD1. In germline, CDR1 is SEHNR, CDR2 FQNEAQ (reference sequence). The CDR3 totals 14 residues. After removal of 3 bases from V and 4 bases from J, the junction contained 3 bases not matched to a gene. The CDR3 region is CASSLGQGIYEQYF. The CDR3 nucleotides read TGTGCCAGCAGCTTGGGACAGGGGATATACGAGCAGTACTTC.

CDR3 residues: CASNRGENTGELFF. For the CDR3, the DNA is TGTGCCAGCAACCGGGGCGAGAACACCGGGGAGCTGTTTTTT. This rearrangement joins TRBV9 to TRBJ2-2; the D gene could be TRBD1 or TRBD2 (5 bases each). Trimming removed 6 bases at V and 1 base at J, with 10 bases between. CDR3 length: 14 amino acids. Per germline, CDR1 SGDLS and CDR2 YYNGEE.

As for this clone: Additional DNA sequences in this sample encode the identical CDR3. This sequence joins TRBV18 and TRBJ2-5; no definite D call. CDR1 is KGHSH and CDR2 is LQKENI in the germline V gene. The V gene lost 2 bases and the J gene lost 2 bases, with 3 bases spanning the gap. The CDR3 runs 12 residues. The CDR3 sequence is CASSPGQETQYF. As DNA, the CDR3 is TGTGCCAGCTCACCAGGTCAAGAGACCCAGTACTTC.

This clone has only a few counts. This chain links TRBV4-3 with TRBJ2-1; TRBD1 or TRBD2 may be the D gene (5 bases each). Germline CDR1 LGHNA, CDR2 YSLEER. This CDR3 is 15 amino acids long. V shed 0 bases and J shed 2 bases, with 8 bases lying between them. CDR3 amino acids: CASSQEWGTYNEQFF. The CDR3 DNA is TGCGCCAGCAGCCAAGAATGGGGGACCTACAATGAGCAGTTCTTC.

Note on this clone: Other DNA variants within this sample encode the same CDR3. The rearrangement links TRBV10-3 to TRBJ1-1; a weak D match, TRBD1 (5 bases). CDR3 size: 14 residues. The V gene lost 2 bases and the J gene lost 1 base, with 8 bases spanning the gap. Germline loops: CDR1 ENHRY, CDR2 SYGVKD. CDR3 coding DNA: TGTGCCATCAGTGAGAAAGGGGCGAACACTGAAGCTTTCTTT. Translating it yields CAISEKGANTEAFF.

This clone has a handful of counts. This sequence joins TRBV30 and TRBJ1-1; 7 bases align to TRBD1. Germline assignment: CDR1 GTSNPN and CDR2 SVGIG (reference sequence). The CDR3 is 13 residues long. Unmatched junction bases numbered 3, after V lost 5 bases and J lost 0 bases. The CDR3 region is CAWAGTVNTEAFF. The DNA of the CDR3 is TGTGCCTGGGCAGGGACAGTGAACACTGAAGCTTTCTTT.